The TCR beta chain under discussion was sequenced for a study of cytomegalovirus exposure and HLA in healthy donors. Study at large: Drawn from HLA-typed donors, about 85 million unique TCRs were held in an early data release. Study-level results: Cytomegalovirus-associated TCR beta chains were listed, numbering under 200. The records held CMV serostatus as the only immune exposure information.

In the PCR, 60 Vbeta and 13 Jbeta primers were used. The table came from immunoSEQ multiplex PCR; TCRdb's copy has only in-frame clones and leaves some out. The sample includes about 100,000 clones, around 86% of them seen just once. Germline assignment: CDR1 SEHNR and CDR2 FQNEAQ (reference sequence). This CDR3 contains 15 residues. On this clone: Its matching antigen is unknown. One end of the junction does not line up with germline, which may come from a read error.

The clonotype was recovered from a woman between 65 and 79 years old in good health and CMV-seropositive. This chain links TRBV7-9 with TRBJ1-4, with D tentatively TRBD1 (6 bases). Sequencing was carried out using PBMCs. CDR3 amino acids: CSSSFGGATNEKLFF. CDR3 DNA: TGTTCCAGCAGCTTTGGGGGCGCAACTAATGAAAAACTGTTTTTT.